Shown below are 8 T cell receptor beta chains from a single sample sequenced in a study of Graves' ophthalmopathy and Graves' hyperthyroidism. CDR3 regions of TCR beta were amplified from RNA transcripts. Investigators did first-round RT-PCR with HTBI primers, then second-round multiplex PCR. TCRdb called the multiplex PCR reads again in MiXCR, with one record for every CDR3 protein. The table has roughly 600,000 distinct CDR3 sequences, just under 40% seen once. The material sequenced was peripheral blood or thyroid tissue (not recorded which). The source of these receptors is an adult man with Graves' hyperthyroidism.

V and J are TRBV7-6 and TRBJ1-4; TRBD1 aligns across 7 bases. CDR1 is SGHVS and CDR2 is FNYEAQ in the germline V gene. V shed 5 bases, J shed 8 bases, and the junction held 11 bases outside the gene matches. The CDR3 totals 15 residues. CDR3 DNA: TGTGCCAGCAGCATCAGACAGGGACTCTACGAAAAACTGTTTTTT. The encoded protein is CASSIRQGLYEKLFF.

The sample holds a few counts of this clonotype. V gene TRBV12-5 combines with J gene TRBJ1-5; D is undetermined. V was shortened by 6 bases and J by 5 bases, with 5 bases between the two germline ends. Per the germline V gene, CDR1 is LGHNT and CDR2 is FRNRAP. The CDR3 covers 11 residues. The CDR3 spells CASGIDQPQHF. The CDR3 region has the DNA TGTGCTAGTGGGATTGATCAGCCCCAGCATTTT.

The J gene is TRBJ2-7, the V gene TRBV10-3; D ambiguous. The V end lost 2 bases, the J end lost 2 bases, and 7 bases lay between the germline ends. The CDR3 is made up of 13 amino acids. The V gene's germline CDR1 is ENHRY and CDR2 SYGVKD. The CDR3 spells CAISEPPAYEQYF. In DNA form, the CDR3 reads TGTGCCATCAGTGAGCCGCCAGCCTACGAGCAGTACTTC.

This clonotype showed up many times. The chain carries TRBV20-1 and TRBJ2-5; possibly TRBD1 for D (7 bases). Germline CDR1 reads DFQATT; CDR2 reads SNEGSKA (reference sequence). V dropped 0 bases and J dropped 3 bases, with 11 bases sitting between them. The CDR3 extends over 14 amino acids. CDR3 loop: CSARDGGGEETQYF. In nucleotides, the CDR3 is TGCAGTGCTAGAGATGGAGGGGGCGAAGAGACCCAGTACTTC.

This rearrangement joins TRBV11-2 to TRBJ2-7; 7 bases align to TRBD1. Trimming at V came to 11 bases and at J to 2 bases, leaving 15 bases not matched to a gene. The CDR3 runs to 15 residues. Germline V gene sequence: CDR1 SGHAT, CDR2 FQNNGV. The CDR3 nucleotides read TGTGCCTGGAGTTTGAGGGGGACAGCCGCCTACGAGCAGTACTTC. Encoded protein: CAWSLRGTAAYEQYF.

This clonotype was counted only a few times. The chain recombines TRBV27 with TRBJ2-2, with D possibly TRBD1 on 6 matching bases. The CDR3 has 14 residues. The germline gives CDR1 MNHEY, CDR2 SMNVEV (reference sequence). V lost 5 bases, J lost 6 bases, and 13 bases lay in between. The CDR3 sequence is CASSDHRDSGELFF. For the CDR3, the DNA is TGTGCCAGCAGTGATCACAGGGATTCCGGGGAGCTGTTTTTT.

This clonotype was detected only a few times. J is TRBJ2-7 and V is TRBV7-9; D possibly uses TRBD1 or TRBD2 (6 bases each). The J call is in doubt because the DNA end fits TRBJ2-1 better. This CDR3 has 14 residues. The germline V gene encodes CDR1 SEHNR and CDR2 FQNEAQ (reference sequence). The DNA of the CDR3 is TGTGCCAGCAGCTTAGTAGGAGGGACAACTGAGCAGTTCTTC. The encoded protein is CASSLVGGTTEQFF.

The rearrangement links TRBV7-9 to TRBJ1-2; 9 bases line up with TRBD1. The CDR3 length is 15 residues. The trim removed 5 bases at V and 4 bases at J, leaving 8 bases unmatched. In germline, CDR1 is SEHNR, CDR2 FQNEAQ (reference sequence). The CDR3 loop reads CASSPWDRVGYGYTF. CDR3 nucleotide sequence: TGTGCCAGCAGCCCTTGGGACAGGGTCGGCTATGGCTACACCTTC.